A selection of T cell receptor beta chains follows, all from one sample in a study of CD8+ T cells in alopecia areata. The data were produced by immunoSEQ multiplex PCR, yet TCRdb's version contains in-frame clones alone and is incomplete. The sample has 150,000 or so clones, approximately 49% seen once. The specimen comprised CD8+ T cells sorted from blood, sampled at week 0. The receptor set was obtained from a human donor with alopecia areata. Each CDR3 is given with its conserved first and last residue.

TRBV27	CASSSAGGGETQYF
TRBV5-1	CASSWTGPEQYF
TRBV7-9	CASSPGTGGEKLFF
TRBV6-5	CASSGLAEATGELFF
TRBV7-9	CASSPAVHEQYF
TRBV5-6	CASSSLAGEADTQYF
TRBV7-8	CASSLGTGPYNEQFF
TRBV19	CASSTRTGHEINYGYTF
TRBV29-1	CSVETLKKGTQYF
TRBV29-1	CSVTSGTGEGYTF